Listed below are T cell receptor beta chains from one sample, sequenced in a study of quantifying T cell responses using KT2 cells. TCRdb processed the UMI-ligation and nested PCR reads anew with MiXCR; each CDR3 protein has one entry. The sample has under 35,000 distinct CDR3 sequences, about 7.3% seen once. The sample taken for sequencing was PBMCs spiked with cells of the T cell clone KT2. The receptors originated from a human donor. CDR3s include the opening cysteine and the closing phenylalanine or tryptophan. D genes are given only for firm matches. Not every row has a clone size; where given, it reads once, few, many or a size class.

D gene: NA; J gene: TRBJ1-2; clone size: many; V gene: TRBV7-2; CDR3 DNA: TGTGCCAGCAGCTTAAATTCCAGACAATTTGCGTGGTATGGCTACACCTTC; CDR3 protein: CASSLNSRQFAWYGYTF
D gene: NA; J gene: TRBJ2-5; clone size: many; V gene: TRBV6-6; CDR3 DNA: TGTGCCTACGCACCGGCAGGGCAAGAGACCCAGTACTTC; CDR3 protein: CAYAPAGQETQYF
D gene: NA; J gene: TRBJ2-6; clone size: NA; V gene: TRBV2; CDR3 DNA: TGTGCCAGCTCACAATTCTCTGGGGCCAACGTCCTGACTTTC; CDR3 protein: CASSQFSGANVLTF
D gene: NA; J gene: TRBJ2-5; clone size: few; V gene: TRBV12-3/TRBV12-4; CDR3 DNA: TGTGCCAGCGCCCCCGGTTTCGGGGGAGGCCGAGAGACCCAGTACTTC; CDR3 protein: CASAPGFGGGRETQYF
D gene: NA; J gene: TRBJ2-7; clone size: many; V gene: TRBV20-1; CDR3 DNA: TGCAGTGCCTCGAAGACAGTATACTCCTACGAGCAGTACTTC; CDR3 protein: CSASKTVYSYEQYF
D gene: NA; J gene: TRBJ2-5; clone size: NA; V gene: TRBV7-2; CDR3 DNA: TGTGCCAGCAGCGGACGGGTCCAAGAGACCCAGTACTTC; CDR3 protein: CASSGRVQETQYF
D gene: NA; J gene: TRBJ1-1; clone size: few; V gene: TRBV5-8; CDR3 DNA: TGTGCCAGCAGCTTGGGGCGGAAGAACACTGAAGCTTTCTTT; CDR3 protein: CASSLGRKNTEAFF
D gene: TRBD1; J gene: TRBJ2-2; clone size: NA; V gene: TRBV29-1; CDR3 DNA: TGCAGCGTTGTAACAGGGGGCACCGGGGAGCTGTTTTTT; CDR3 protein: CSVVTGGTGELFF
D gene: NA; J gene: TRBJ2-1; clone size: many; V gene: TRBV7-6; CDR3 DNA: TGTGCCAGCAGCTTGGCAGAAGCCTACAATGAGCAGTTCTTC; CDR3 protein: CASSLAEAYNEQFF
D gene: NA; J gene: TRBJ1-1; clone size: few; V gene: TRBV5-1; CDR3 DNA: TGCGCCAGCAGCTTTAATGAGAACACTGAAGCTTTCTTT; CDR3 protein: CASSFNENTEAFF
D gene: NA; J gene: TRBJ1-1; clone size: few; V gene: TRBV4-2; CDR3 DNA: TGTGCCAGCAGTACCACAGGGTCGAACACTGAAGCTTTCTTT; CDR3 protein: CASSTTGSNTEAFF
D gene: NA; J gene: TRBJ1-2; clone size: few; V gene: TRBV19; CDR3 DNA: TGTGCCAGTAGACAATCCCCAAGGTCCATGGCTTTGGGCTATGGCTACACCTTC; CDR3 protein: CASRQSPRSMALGYGYTF
D gene: NA; J gene: TRBJ2-1; clone size: NA; V gene: TRBV6-5; CDR3 DNA: TGTGCCAGCAGTTACCTCAATGAGCAGTTCTTC; CDR3 protein: CASSYLNEQFF
D gene: TRBD1; J gene: TRBJ1-2; clone size: NA; V gene: TRBV29-1; CDR3 DNA: TGCAGCGTGGAACACAGGGGGGAGAAGGATGGCTACACCTTC; CDR3 protein: CSVEHRGEKDGYTF
D gene: TRBD2; J gene: TRBJ2-3; clone size: few; V gene: TRBV15; CDR3 DNA: TGTGCCACCAGCAGAAAAGCACTAGCGGTCACAGATACGCAGTATTTT; CDR3 protein: CATSRKALAVTDTQYF
D gene: TRBD1; J gene: TRBJ2-7; clone size: many; V gene: TRBV29-1; CDR3 DNA: TGCAGCGTTGATGGGACAGGGGGGGACAGGGAGCAGTACTTC; CDR3 protein: CSVDGTGGDREQYF
D gene: TRBD2; J gene: TRBJ2-5; clone size: NA; V gene: TRBV5-1; CDR3 DNA: TGCGCCAGCAGCCAACTAGCGGGGGAAGAGACCCAGTACTTC; CDR3 protein: CASSQLAGEETQYF
D gene: NA; J gene: TRBJ1-1; clone size: many; V gene: TRBV10-2; CDR3 DNA: TGCGCCAGCAGCCTCAACACTGAAGCTTTCTTT; CDR3 protein: CASSLNTEAFF
D gene: TRBD1; J gene: TRBJ1-2; clone size: few; V gene: TRBV2; CDR3 DNA: TGTGCCAGCCGTCCCGGGACAGGAAGCACGGTCTATGGCTACACCTTC; CDR3 protein: CASRPGTGSTVYGYTF
D gene: NA; J gene: TRBJ2-1; clone size: many; V gene: TRBV12-3/TRBV12-4; CDR3 DNA: TGTGCCAGCAGTTTGGACTCCTCGGGCGAGCAGTTCTTC; CDR3 protein: CASSLDSSGEQFF
D gene: TRBD2; J gene: TRBJ2-1; clone size: many; V gene: TRBV24-1; CDR3 DNA: TGTGCCACCGGACTAGCGGGAGACAATGAGCAGTTCTTC; CDR3 protein: CATGLAGDNEQFF
D gene: NA; J gene: TRBJ2-7; clone size: NA; V gene: TRBV27; CDR3 DNA: TGTGCTGTTTTTGGGCTTACCAGGTGGTACTTC; CDR3 protein: CAVFGLTRWYF
D gene: NA; J gene: TRBJ1-5; clone size: many; V gene: TRBV2; CDR3 DNA: TGTGCCAGCAAAGAGACAGGCGTTAGCAATCAGCCCCAGCATTTT; CDR3 protein: CASKETGVSNQPQHF
D gene: NA; J gene: TRBJ2-3; clone size: medium-sized; V gene: TRBV6-4; CDR3 DNA: TGTGCCAGCAGTGACTCTTCTAGCGGAGAGGGGGCAGATACGCAGTATTTT; CDR3 protein: CASSDSSSGEGADTQYF
D gene: NA; J gene: TRBJ2-3; clone size: many; V gene: TRBV6-1; CDR3 DNA: TGTGCCAGCAGTGGGATAACTAGTGGGTTTTCAGATACGCAGTATTTT; CDR3 protein: CASSGITSGFSDTQYF
D gene: TRBD2; J gene: TRBJ2-7; clone size: many; V gene: TRBV10-3; CDR3 DNA: TGTGCCATCAGTGATTGGACTAGCGGGAGGTTCAACGAGCAGTACTTC; CDR3 protein: CAISDWTSGRFNEQYF
D gene: NA; J gene: TRBJ1-2; clone size: NA; V gene: TRBV19; CDR3 DNA: TGTGCCAGTAGTCCCAACCGGCTGGATGGCTACACCTTC; CDR3 protein: CASSPNRLDGYTF
D gene: TRBD1; J gene: TRBJ2-5; clone size: NA; V gene: TRBV6-5; CDR3 DNA: TGTGCCAGCAGTTACTCGGGTACAGGGGGTTTTAAGTCGGAGACCCAGTACTTC; CDR3 protein: CASSYSGTGGFKSETQYF
D gene: NA; J gene: TRBJ1-2; clone size: many; V gene: TRBV7-8; CDR3 DNA: TGTGCCAGCAGCTTACAGGGCGATTTTGGCTACACCTTC; CDR3 protein: CASSLQGDFGYTF
D gene: NA; J gene: TRBJ1-4; clone size: many; V gene: TRBV6-6; CDR3 DNA: TGTGCCAGCAGTTACTCACGAGGTCAGGCAGTTTTT; CDR3 protein: CASSYSRGQAVF
D gene: TRBD2; J gene: TRBJ2-5; clone size: many; V gene: TRBV20-1; CDR3 DNA: TGCAGTGTCTTAGCGGGAGTAGGCCAGTACTTC; CDR3 protein: CSVLAGVGQYF
D gene: TRBD2; J gene: TRBJ2-1; clone size: few; V gene: TRBV7-6; CDR3 DNA: TGTGCCAGCAGCTCAGCGGGAGGATTTTATGAGCAGTTCTTC; CDR3 protein: CASSSAGGFYEQFF
D gene: NA; J gene: TRBJ1-5; clone size: NA; V gene: TRBV12-3/TRBV12-4; CDR3 DNA: TGTGCCAGCAGAGCCGGGGGAGATCAGCCCCAGCATTTT; CDR3 protein: CASRAGGDQPQHF
D gene: NA; J gene: TRBJ1-5; clone size: NA; V gene: TRBV4-1; CDR3 DNA: TGCGCCAGCAGCCAAGACGGGGGATTATTAAATCAGCCCCAGCATTTT; CDR3 protein: CASSQDGGLLNQPQHF
D gene: TRBD1; J gene: TRBJ1-1; clone size: few; V gene: TRBV12-3/TRBV12-4; CDR3 DNA: TGTGCCAGCAGTTTTGGACAGGGGTTTAACACTGAAGCTTTCTTT; CDR3 protein: CASSFGQGFNTEAFF
D gene: NA; J gene: TRBJ2-1; clone size: many; V gene: TRBV7-2; CDR3 DNA: TGTGCCAGCAGCTTAGCCAATGAGCAGTTCTTC; CDR3 protein: CASSLANEQFF
D gene: TRBD2; J gene: TRBJ2-2; clone size: NA; V gene: TRBV11-2; CDR3 DNA: TGTGCCAGCCGACTAGCGGTGTACACCGGGGAGCTGTTTTTT; CDR3 protein: CASRLAVYTGELFF
D gene: NA; J gene: TRBJ2-5; clone size: few; V gene: TRBV7-2; CDR3 DNA: TGTGCCAGCAGCCCCGACAGAGGAGAGACCCAGTACTTC; CDR3 protein: CASSPDRGETQYF
D gene: TRBD2; J gene: TRBJ2-5; clone size: NA; V gene: TRBV6-2/TRBV6-3; CDR3 DNA: TGTGCCAGCAGTTACCAAGCTAGCGGGAGGGGGAGTGAGACCCAGTACTTC; CDR3 protein: CASSYQASGRGSETQYF
D gene: NA; J gene: TRBJ1-1; clone size: NA; V gene: TRBV27; CDR3 DNA: TGTGCCAGCAGGGTCCGAGGGGCCTTGAACACTGAAGCTTTCTTT; CDR3 protein: CASRVRGALNTEAFF
D gene: NA; J gene: TRBJ2-2; clone size: NA; V gene: TRBV6-1; CDR3 DNA: TGTGCCAGCAGTAGGAACGACGACTCCGGGGAGCTGTTTTTT; CDR3 protein: CASSRNDDSGELFF
D gene: TRBD2; J gene: TRBJ2-7; clone size: many; V gene: TRBV10-3; CDR3 DNA: TGTGCCACGAGCGGGGACCCCTACGAGCAGTACTTC; CDR3 protein: CATSGDPYEQYF
D gene: NA; J gene: TRBJ2-2; clone size: NA; V gene: TRBV14; CDR3 DNA: TGTGCCAGCAGCCCTACATTCACCGGGGAGCTGTTTTTT; CDR3 protein: CASSPTFTGELFF
D gene: TRBD2; J gene: TRBJ2-2; clone size: NA; V gene: TRBV30; CDR3 DNA: TGTGCCTGGAAAGGGCTAGCGGGAGAGCCGAACACCGGGGAGCTGTTTTTT; CDR3 protein: CAWKGLAGEPNTGELFF
D gene: NA; J gene: TRBJ1-1; clone size: many; V gene: TRBV11-3; CDR3 DNA: TGTGCCAGCACTCCCACCCTCGGGGGTTCAGCTGAAGCTTTCTTT; CDR3 protein: CASTPTLGGSAEAFF
D gene: NA; J gene: TRBJ2-1; clone size: NA; V gene: TRBV12-3/TRBV12-4; CDR3 DNA: TGTGCCAGCAGCAACTACAGGGAGACAAACAATGAGCAGTTCTTC; CDR3 protein: CASSNYRETNNEQFF
D gene: TRBD1; J gene: TRBJ1-6; clone size: many; V gene: TRBV7-3; CDR3 DNA: TGTGCCAGCAGCCTCGGGGGGGACAGTAATTCACCCCTCCACTTT; CDR3 protein: CASSLGGDSNSPLHF
D gene: NA; J gene: TRBJ2-7; clone size: NA; V gene: TRBV10-3; CDR3 DNA: TGTGCCATCGGAAAAGACCCGTACGAGCAGTACTTC; CDR3 protein: CAIGKDPYEQYF
D gene: TRBD2; J gene: TRBJ2-3; clone size: NA; V gene: TRBV2; CDR3 DNA: TGTGCCAGCAGGCGGGGGGACACAGATACGCAGTATTTT; CDR3 protein: CASRRGDTDTQYF
D gene: NA; J gene: TRBJ1-3; clone size: many; V gene: TRBV4-1; CDR3 DNA: TGCGCCAGCAGCCAAGCGGTCACAGGGTCCCCTGGAAACACCATATATTTT; CDR3 protein: CASSQAVTGSPGNTIYF
D gene: NA; J gene: TRBJ2-7; clone size: few; V gene: TRBV6-6; CDR3 DNA: TGTGCCAGCAGTCTAACAGGGAGCGAGCAGTACTTC; CDR3 protein: CASSLTGSEQYF
D gene: NA; J gene: TRBJ2-3; clone size: NA; V gene: TRBV12-3/TRBV12-4; CDR3 DNA: TGTGCCAGCAGTCAGATAAGTGGCGATACGCAGTATTTT; CDR3 protein: CASSQISGDTQYF
D gene: NA; J gene: TRBJ1-5; clone size: many; V gene: TRBV30; CDR3 DNA: TGTGCCTGGAGATCCGGGACTATCAATCAGCCCCAGCATTTT; CDR3 protein: CAWRSGTINQPQHF
D gene: NA; J gene: TRBJ1-2; clone size: many; V gene: TRBV5-5; CDR3 DNA: TGTGCCAGCAGCTTGCAGGGGCCTGGTTATGGCTACACCTTC; CDR3 protein: CASSLQGPGYGYTF